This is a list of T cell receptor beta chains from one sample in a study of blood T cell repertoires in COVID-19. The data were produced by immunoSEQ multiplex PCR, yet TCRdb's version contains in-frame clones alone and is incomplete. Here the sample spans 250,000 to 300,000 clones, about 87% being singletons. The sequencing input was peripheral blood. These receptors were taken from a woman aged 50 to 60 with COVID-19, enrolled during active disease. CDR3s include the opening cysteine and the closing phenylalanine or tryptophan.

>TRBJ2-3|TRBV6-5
CASSYSVSSGAYTQYF
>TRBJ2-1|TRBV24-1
CATSDLPTSGRADEQFF
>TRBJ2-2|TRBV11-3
CASSRTSGRALAGELFF
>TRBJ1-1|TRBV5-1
CASSSDGGNTEAFF
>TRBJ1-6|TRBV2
CASRRTGAAVSRDSPLHF
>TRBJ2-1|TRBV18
CASSLLAGDNEQFF
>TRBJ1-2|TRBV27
CASSLVGTVDGYTF
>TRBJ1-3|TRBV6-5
CASLAQAGAGNTIYF
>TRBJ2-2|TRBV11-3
CASSLYYTARTGELFF
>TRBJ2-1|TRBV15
CATSSFRVAGGYNEQFF
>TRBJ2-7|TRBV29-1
CSVVSGRAYEQYF
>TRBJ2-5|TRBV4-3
CATALELQETQYF
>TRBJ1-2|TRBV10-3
CAISARTGGIGGYTF
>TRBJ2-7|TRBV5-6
CASSFQGYGSYEQYF
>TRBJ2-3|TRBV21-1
CASSKVSSGSATDTQYF
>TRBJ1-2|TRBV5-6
CASSLYTGGSYGYTF
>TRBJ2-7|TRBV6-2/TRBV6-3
CASSGIGQFIYEQYF
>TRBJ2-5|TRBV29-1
CSVILATGGTQETQYF
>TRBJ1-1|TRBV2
CASNAGGKGTEAFF
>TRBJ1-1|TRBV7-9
CASSLTGLNTEAFF
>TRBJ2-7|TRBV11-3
CASSLDGKGAYEQYF